This T cell receptor beta chain was observed in a study of T cell repertoires in cytomegalovirus infection. Each CDR3 protein gets one entry after TCRdb re-called the reads with MiXCR. The table has about 900,000 distinct CDR3 sequences, roughly 30% seen once. This CDR3 comprises 14 residues. The ends were cut back, 9 bases at V and 2 bases at J, with 15 bases in the middle. The germline gives CDR1 SNHLY, CDR2 FYNNEI. As concerns this clonotype: What it recognizes is unknown.

The sample here was cultured CD8+ T cells from PBMCs, taken from culture after CMV antigen stimulation. The receptor's source is a human donor in good health (CMV status not recorded). Some clones in this sample may be carry-over from other donors' samples. The V and J genes are TRBV2 and TRBJ2-3; TRBD2 is a possible D gene (5 bases). The DNA for the CDR3 is TGTGCCAGGGGGAGTAGAACAGCCACAGATACGCAGTATTTT. Translation gives CARGSRTATDTQYF.